This TCR beta chain originates from a study of T-cell reconstitution after alpha-beta-depleted transplantation in children. For TCRbeta, the library was prepared with unique molecular identifiers. TCRdb processed the PCR reads anew with MiXCR; each CDR3 protein has one entry. The sample holds roughly 400,000 distinct CDR3 sequences; around 21% are singletons and the top ten take around 3.9%. The V end lost 3 bases, the J end lost 3 bases, and 13 bases lay between the germline ends. The CDR3 is 15 residues long. Germline V CDR1 and CDR2: SGHRS, YFSETQ. The chain links TRBV5-1 to TRBJ2-1; unclear D gene. This clonotype was sampled from a human donor who donated a stem cell graft to a child with acute myeloid leukemia. The sample was PBMCs from the stem cell graft donor, taken from the stem cell graft. The chain's CDR3 is CASSSRGRSYNEQFF. DNA for the CDR3: TGCGCCAGCAGCTCCCGTGGTAGAAGCTACAATGAGCAGTTCTTC. Together with reference TRBV5-1 and TRBJ2-1, the CDR3 gives the full variable domain: KAGVTQTPRYLIKTRGQQVTLSCSPISGHRSVSWYQQTPGQGLQFLFEYFSETQRNKGNFPGRFSGRQFSNSRSEMNVSTLELGDSALYLCASSSRGRSYNEQFFGPGTRLTVL.